This T cell receptor beta chain is from a study of T cell repertoires in cytomegalovirus infection. In TCRdb, the reads were re-called with MiXCR into one record per CDR3 protein. The sample consists of around 450,000 distinct CDR3 sequences, approximately 33% of them appearing once. The V gene's germline CDR1 is SGHRS and CDR2 YFSETQ. J was trimmed by 15 bases and V by 4 bases; bases with no gene match: 10. The CDR3 has 12 amino acids. The clonotype originates from a human donor in good health (CMV status not recorded). Some clones in this sample may be carry-over from other donors' samples. The genes are TRBV5-1 and TRBJ2-1; 7 bases line up with TRBD2. Sequencing was performed on PBMCs. The CDR3 DNA is TGCGCCAGCAGCACCGGACTAGACAGTTGGTTCTTC. Translated: CASSTGLDSWFF.